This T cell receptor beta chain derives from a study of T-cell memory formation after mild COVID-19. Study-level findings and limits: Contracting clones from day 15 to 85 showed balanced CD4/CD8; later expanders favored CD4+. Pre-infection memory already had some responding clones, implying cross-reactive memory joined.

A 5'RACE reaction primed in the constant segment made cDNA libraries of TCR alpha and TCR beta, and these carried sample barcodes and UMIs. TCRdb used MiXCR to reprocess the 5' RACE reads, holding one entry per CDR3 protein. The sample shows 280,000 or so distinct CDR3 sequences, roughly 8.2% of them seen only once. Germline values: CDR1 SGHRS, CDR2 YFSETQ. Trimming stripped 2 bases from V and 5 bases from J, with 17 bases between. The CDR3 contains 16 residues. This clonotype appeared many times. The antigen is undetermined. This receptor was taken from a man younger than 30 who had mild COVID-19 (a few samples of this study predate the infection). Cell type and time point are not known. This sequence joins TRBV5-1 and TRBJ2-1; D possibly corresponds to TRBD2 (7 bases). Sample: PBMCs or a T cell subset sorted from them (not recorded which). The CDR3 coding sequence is TGCGCCAGCAGCTTTGCGGGGGCCGAACCCCACAATGAGCAGTTCTTC. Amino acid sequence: CASSFAGAEPHNEQFF.